A single sample is the source of the 2 T cell receptor beta chains below, sequenced in a study of blood T cell repertoires in COVID-19. TCRdb's copy holds only in-frame clones and misses some; the assay was immunoSEQ multiplex PCR. This table has under 450,000 clones, about 91% appearing once. Sequencing was done on a sample of peripheral blood. The receptors come from a woman in her fifties or sixties with COVID-19, enrolled during active disease.

The genes are TRBV6-5 and TRBJ2-7; the match to TRBD2 covers 13 bases. This CDR3 spans 14 amino acids. CDR1 and CDR2 from the germline V gene are MNHEY and SVGAGI. V shed 0 bases and J 11 bases; nucleotides not matched to a gene: 4. This CDR3 is CASSYSTSGGIKYF. The CDR3 bases are TGTGCCAGCAGTTACTCGACTAGCGGGGGGATTAAGTACTTC.

The chain links TRBV30 to TRBJ1-3; perhaps TRBD1 as D (6 bases). The ends were cut back, 2 bases at V and 4 bases at J, with 12 bases in the middle. Germline CDR1 reads GTSNPN; CDR2 reads SVGIG (reference sequence). CDR3 length: 14 residues. CDR3 in amino acids: CAWSLGGVGNTIYF. The CDR3 nucleotides are TGTGCCTGGAGTTTAGGGGGAGTGGGAAACACCATATATTTT.